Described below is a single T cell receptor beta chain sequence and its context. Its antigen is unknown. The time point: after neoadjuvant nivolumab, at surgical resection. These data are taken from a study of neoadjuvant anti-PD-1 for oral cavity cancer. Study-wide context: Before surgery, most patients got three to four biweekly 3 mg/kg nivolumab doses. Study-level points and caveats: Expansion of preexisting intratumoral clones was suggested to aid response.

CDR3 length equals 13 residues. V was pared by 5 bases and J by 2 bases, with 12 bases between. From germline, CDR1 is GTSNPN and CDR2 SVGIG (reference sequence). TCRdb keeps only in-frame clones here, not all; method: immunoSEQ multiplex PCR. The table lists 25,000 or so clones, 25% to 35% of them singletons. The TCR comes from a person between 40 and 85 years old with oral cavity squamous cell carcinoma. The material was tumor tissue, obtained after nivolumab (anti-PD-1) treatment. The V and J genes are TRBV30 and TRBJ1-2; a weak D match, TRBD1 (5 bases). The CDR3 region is CAWGGSSNYGYTF. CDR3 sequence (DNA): TGTGCCTGGGGGGGATCCAGCAACTATGGCTACACCTTC.